The subject of this entry is one TCR beta chain. This record comes from a study of T cell changes during pregnancy in multiple sclerosis. The method was immunoSEQ multiplex PCR; TCRdb's version includes in-frame clones alone and lacks a portion of them. This table holds 65,000 to 95,000 clones, about 88% found once. V shed 7 bases and J shed 1 base, with 12 bases lying between them. There are 15 residues in the CDR3. Germline V lookup: CDR1 SGHRS, CDR2 YFSETQ. V is TRBV5-1 and J is TRBJ2-6, with unresolved D. The sequence derives from a female donor with multiple sclerosis, enrolled in a pregnancy study. Here the sequenced sample was peripheral blood, taken before pregnancy. CDR3 residues: CASALESSGANVLTF. The CDR3, as DNA: TGCGCCAGCGCCCTCGAGTCGTCTGGGGCCAACGTCCTGACTTTC.